Given below is one T cell receptor beta chain in context. The data originate from a study of blood T cell repertoires in COVID-19. Here immunoSEQ multiplex PCR was the method, and the copy in TCRdb shows in-frame clones only, minus some. Seen here are 200,000 to 250,000 clones, about 85% observed once, and the top ten hold just under 20%. CDR3 length equals 13 residues. Trimming removed 0 bases at V and 4 bases at J, with 6 bases between. CDR1 and CDR2 from the germline V gene are MNHEY and SVGAGI. Material: peripheral blood. The chain couples TRBV6-5 to TRBJ1-2; D is undetermined. This clonotype was obtained from a man aged 30 to 39 with active or convalescent COVID-19. The CDR3 nucleotides read TGTGCCAGCAGTTACTCTCCCATCTATGGCTACACCTTC. Translated, it gives CASSYSPIYGYTF.